This T cell receptor (beta chain) was retrieved from a study of CXCR3-negative and CXCR3-positive naive CD8 T cells. General observations from the study: Between one naive subset and the other, surface CD5 was comparable, and TCR strength was inferred from TRB CDR3 properties. CXCR3-expressing naive cells carried TRB CDR3s more hydrophobic than those of CXCR3-negative naive cells.

According to its frequency, this clonotype is medium-sized. Its antigen is unknown. Naive CD8+ T cells showed a CD45RO-CCR7+CD27+CD95- phenotype. In germline, CDR1 is ENHRY, CDR2 SYGVKD. There are 12 residues in the CDR3. Libraries were UMI-labeled 5' RACE TRB cDNA. From the 5' RACE reads, TCRdb lists one entry per CDR3 protein and no DNA. The sample totals fewer than 3,000 distinct CDR3 sequences. This clonotype was obtained from a human donor in good health. Some clones in this sample may be carry-over from other donors' samples. What was sequenced was naive CXCR3+ CD8+ T cells from blood. Subset of the sample: CD45RO-CCR7+CD27+CD95- naive CD8+ T cells expressing CXCR3 (TNR3+). The chain has TRBV10-3 and TRBJ2-7. The CDR3 protein is CAISEGDYEQYF.